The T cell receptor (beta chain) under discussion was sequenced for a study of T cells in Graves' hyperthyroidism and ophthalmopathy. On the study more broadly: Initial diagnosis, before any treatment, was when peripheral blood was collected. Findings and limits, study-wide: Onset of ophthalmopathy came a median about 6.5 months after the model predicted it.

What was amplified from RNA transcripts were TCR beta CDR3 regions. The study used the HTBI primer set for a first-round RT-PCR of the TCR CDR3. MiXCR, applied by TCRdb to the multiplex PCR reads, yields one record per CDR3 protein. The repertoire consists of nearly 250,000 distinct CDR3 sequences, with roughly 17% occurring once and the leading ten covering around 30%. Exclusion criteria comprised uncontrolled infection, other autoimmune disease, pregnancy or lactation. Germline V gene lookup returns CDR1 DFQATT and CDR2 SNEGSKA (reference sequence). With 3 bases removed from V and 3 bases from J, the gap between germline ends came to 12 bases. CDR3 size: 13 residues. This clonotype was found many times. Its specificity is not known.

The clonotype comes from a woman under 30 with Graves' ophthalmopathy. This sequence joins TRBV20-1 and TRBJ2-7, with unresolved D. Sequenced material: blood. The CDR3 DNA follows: TGCAGTGCTAGTTCCGGGTCCAACTACGAGCAGTACTTC. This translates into CSASSGSNYEQYF.